This is a list of T cell receptor beta chains from one sample in a study of T cells in Graves' hyperthyroidism and ophthalmopathy. TCRdb passed the multiplex PCR reads through MiXCR, listing each CDR3 protein once. The sample gives approximately 200,000 distinct CDR3 sequences, around 18% of which show up once; roughly two fifths is in the top ten. Sequences were obtained from blood. These receptors were obtained from a man in his forties with Graves' hyperthyroidism. Both conserved end residues are part of each CDR3. The order of the fields is clone size, CDR3 length, J gene, D gene, V gene, CDR3 protein, CDR3 DNA. A D gene is named only where the DNA matches it firmly. Clone size is shown for a subset of rows, as once, few, many or a class of expanded clone.

>.|12|TRBJ1-3|.|TRBV20-1
CSATPGGNTIYF
TGCAGTGCTACCCCGGGGGGAAACACCATATATTTT
>many|14|TRBJ2-7|TRBD2|TRBV20-1
CSAQTARGVYEQYF
TGCAGTGCCCAGACCGCACGGGGGGTCTACGAGCAGTACTTC
>many|14|TRBJ1-1|.|TRBV20-1
CSARGGQARAEAFF
TGCAGTGCTAGAGGGGGGCAGGCCCGGGCTGAAGCTTTCTTT
>few|15|TRBJ1-1|TRBD1|TRBV19
CASSIGTGSNTEAFF
TGTGCCAGTAGTATCGGGACAGGGTCTAACACTGAAGCTTTCTTT
>.|17|TRBJ1-1|TRBD1|TRBV10-3
CAISASRDRVSPGEAFF
TGTGCCATCAGCGCCTCCCGGGACAGGGTATCACCTGGAGAAGCTTTCTTT
>many|17|TRBJ2-5|TRBD2|TRBV13
CASSLGPLAGGQETQYF
TGTGCCAGCAGCTTAGGTCCCCTAGCGGGGGGGCAAGAGACCCAGTACTTC
>.|15|TRBJ2-5|TRBD2|TRBV19
CASSTRTSGVETQYF
TGTGCCAGTAGTACCCGGACTAGCGGGGTAGAGACCCAGTACTTC
>many|13|TRBJ1-2|.|TRBV20-1
CSALSGGLGGYTF
TGCAGTGCGCTAAGCGGGGGCTTGGGTGGCTACACCTTC
>many|18|TRBJ1-5|TRBD1|TRBV7-9
CASSPKGQGAGGNQPQHF
TGTGCCAGCAGCCCGAAAGGCCAGGGGGCAGGAGGCAATCAGCCCCAGCATTTT
>many|15|TRBJ1-2|TRBD1|TRBV12-5
CASGSLRDRFYGYTF
TGTGCTAGTGGTTCCCTCCGGGACAGGTTCTATGGCTACACCTTC
>many|16|TRBJ2-1|TRBD2|TRBV2
CASSLKLAGKYNEQFF
TGTGCCAGCAGTTTAAAACTAGCGGGGAAGTACAATGAGCAGTTCTTC
>.|16|TRBJ2-2|TRBD1|TRBV7-9
CASSFSGTGITGELFF
TGTGCCAGCAGCTTTTCCGGGACAGGGATCACCGGGGAGCTGTTTTTT
>many|13|TRBJ1-5|.|TRBV7-8
CASSLDTYQPQHF
TGTGCCAGCAGCTTGGACACTTATCAGCCCCAGCATTTT
>many|15|TRBJ2-2|.|TRBV2
CASSHQTGNTGELFF
TGTGCCAGCAGTCACCAGACAGGGAACACCGGGGAGCTGTTTTTT
>.|15|TRBJ1-3|.|TRBV28
CASRRRTSSGNTIYF
TGTGCCAGCAGAAGAAGGACCAGCTCTGGAAACACCATATATTTT
>.|14|TRBJ2-7|.|TRBV6-2/TRBV6-3
CASSPGLLRYEQYF
TGTGCCAGCAGTCCGGGACTCCTCCGCTACGAGCAGTACTTC
>many|17|TRBJ1-1|.|TRBV18
CASSPRAQGGMNTEAFF
TGTGCCAGCTCACCTAGGGCGCAGGGAGGGATGAACACTGAAGCTTTCTTT
>.|15|TRBJ1-1|.|TRBV30
CAWSISTGSNTEAFF
TGTGCCTGGAGTATCTCGACCGGTTCAAACACTGAAGCTTTCTTT
>.|18|TRBJ2-7|.|TRBV5-5
CASSPRRVTGTNTYEQYF
TGTGCCAGCAGCCCTCGGCGGGTCACCGGGACAAACACCTACGAGCAGTACTTC
>many|13|TRBJ1-1|.|TRBV3-1
CASSHAGGPEAFF
TGTGCCAGCAGCCACGCGGGTGGTCCTGAAGCTTTCTTT
>.|16|TRBJ2-3|TRBD1|TRBV7-3
CASSQGQARGTDTQYF
TGTGCCAGCAGCCAAGGACAGGCCCGAGGCACAGATACGCAGTATTTT
>.|14|TRBJ1-6|.|TRBV4-3
CASSPRDFSPPLHF
TGCGCCAGCAGCCCCAGGGATTTCTCTCCACCCCTCCACTTT
>many|12|TRBJ2-7|.|TRBV28
CASSYGNYEQYF
TGTGCCAGCAGTTACGGGAACTACGAGCAGTACTTC
>.|14|TRBJ1-3|.|TRBV9
CASSDIYSRNTIYF
TGTGCCAGCAGTGACATATACTCTAGAAACACCATATATTTT
>.|15|TRBJ2-1|TRBD1|TRBV5-1
CASSRVPGQRNEQFF
TGCGCCAGCAGCCGCGTACCGGGACAGAGAAATGAGCAGTTCTTC
>few|15|TRBJ1-6|.|TRBV20-1
CSASGATGGNSPLHF
TGCAGTGCTAGTGGCGCAACTGGGGGGAATTCACCCCTCCACTTT
>many|14|TRBJ1-5|TRBD1|TRBV10-3
CATTQGAFNQPQHF
TGTGCCACCACACAGGGGGCCTTCAATCAGCCCCAGCATTTT
>few|13|TRBJ1-4|.|TRBV2
CASTDLTNEKLFF
TGTGCCAGCACTGACCTAACTAATGAAAAACTGTTTTTT
>many|14|TRBJ1-2|TRBD1|TRBV2
CASSDRGQFYGYTF
TGTGCCAGCAGTGACAGGGGGCAGTTCTATGGCTACACCTTC
>.|15|TRBJ1-4|TRBD1|TRBV27
CASSEPAGGSEKLFF
TGTGCCAGCAGCGAACCGGCAGGGGGCTCGGAAAAACTGTTTTTT
>many|15|TRBJ2-5|.|TRBV20-1
CSANVPNTGRETQYF
TGCAGTGCTAACGTCCCCAATACAGGGAGAGAGACCCAGTACTTC
>many|13|TRBJ2-1|.|TRBV18
CASSPRQANEQFF
TGTGCCAGCTCACCACGACAGGCCAATGAGCAGTTCTTC
>many|16|TRBJ2-3|TRBD2|TRBV28
CASSRTGGGWTDTQYF
TGTGCCAGCTCCAGGACCGGGGGGGGTTGGACAGATACGCAGTATTTT
>few|15|TRBJ2-7|.|TRBV27
CASSLSRTGRYEQYF
TGTGCCAGCAGTTTATCACGAACAGGGAGGTACGAGCAGTACTTC
>many|17|TRBJ2-3|TRBD2|TRBV7-2
CASSLGAGGGVADTQYF
TGTGCCAGCAGCTTAGGTGCAGGCGGGGGGGTAGCAGATACGCAGTATTTT
>many|11|TRBJ1-5|.|TRBV2
CASSDSGAQHF
TGTGCCAGCAGTGATTCGGGGGCCCAGCATTTT
>many|14|TRBJ2-4|TRBD1|TRBV6-1
CASSDRDRKNIQYF
TGTGCCAGCAGTGACCGGGACAGAAAAAACATTCAGTACTTC
>many|13|TRBJ1-5|.|TRBV18
CASSRVMDQPQHF
TGTGCCAGCTCCCGGGTGATGGATCAGCCCCAGCATTTT
>few|16|TRBJ2-1|.|TRBV2
CASSEGPRRGYNEQFF
TGTGCCAGCAGTGAAGGCCCTCGCAGGGGATACAATGAGCAGTTCTTC
>many|15|TRBJ2-1|TRBD2|TRBV7-2
CASSLASGGINEQFF
TGTGCCAGCAGCTTAGCTAGCGGGGGGATAAATGAGCAGTTCTTC
>many|14|TRBJ1-5|.|TRBV2
CASSVGPINQPQHF
TGTGCCAGCAGTGTAGGGCCTATCAATCAGCCCCAGCATTTT
>many|15|TRBJ2-5|.|TRBV7-2
CASSPARTTQETQYF
TGTGCCAGCAGCCCAGCCAGGACTACACAAGAGACCCAGTACTTC
>many|14|TRBJ1-3|.|TRBV28
CASSRRGSGNTIYF
TGTGCCAGCAGCAGAAGGGGCTCTGGAAACACCATATATTTT
>.|14|TRBJ1-1|.|TRBV5-5
CASSLDVAYTEAFF
TGTGCCAGCAGCCTCGACGTTGCATACACTGAAGCTTTCTTT
>many|15|TRBJ1-5|TRBD1|TRBV3-1
CASSLGTGVDQPQHF
TGTGCCAGCAGCCTAGGGACAGGGGTTGATCAGCCCCAGCATTTT
>many|14|TRBJ1-2|.|TRBV2
CASSVNDWSGGYTF
TGTGCCAGCAGTGTCAACGATTGGAGCGGGGGCTACACCTTC
>.|15|TRBJ2-7|TRBD2|TRBV28
CASSLRLAVSFEQYF
TGTGCCAGCAGTTTAAGACTAGCAGTGTCGTTCGAGCAGTACTTC
>many|18|TRBJ2-5|TRBD2|TRBV5-5
CASSLIQGGGAPQETQYF
TGTGCCAGCAGCTTAATTCAGGGCGGGGGGGCCCCCCAAGAGACCCAGTACTTC
>.|14|TRBJ1-2|TRBD1|TRBV5-1
CASSLSGGGYGYTF
TGCGCCAGCAGCTTGTCAGGGGGTGGCTATGGCTACACCTTC
>few|16|TRBJ2-3|TRBD2|TRBV27
CASSPGTSGGADTQYF
TGTGCCAGCAGTCCCGGGACTAGCGGGGGGGCAGATACGCAGTATTTT
>few|14|TRBJ2-7|.|TRBV11-2
CASSPRTRSYEQYF
TGTGCCAGCAGCCCAAGGACCCGGTCCTACGAGCAGTACTTC
>few|17|TRBJ1-5|.|TRBV30
CAWSVHSGGFGNQPQHF
TGTGCCTGGAGTGTACACTCCGGGGGGTTTGGCAATCAGCCCCAGCATTTT
>.|12|TRBJ2-5|.|TRBV6-2/TRBV6-3
CASWGSGETQYF
TGTGCCAGCTGGGGGTCCGGGGAGACCCAGTACTTC